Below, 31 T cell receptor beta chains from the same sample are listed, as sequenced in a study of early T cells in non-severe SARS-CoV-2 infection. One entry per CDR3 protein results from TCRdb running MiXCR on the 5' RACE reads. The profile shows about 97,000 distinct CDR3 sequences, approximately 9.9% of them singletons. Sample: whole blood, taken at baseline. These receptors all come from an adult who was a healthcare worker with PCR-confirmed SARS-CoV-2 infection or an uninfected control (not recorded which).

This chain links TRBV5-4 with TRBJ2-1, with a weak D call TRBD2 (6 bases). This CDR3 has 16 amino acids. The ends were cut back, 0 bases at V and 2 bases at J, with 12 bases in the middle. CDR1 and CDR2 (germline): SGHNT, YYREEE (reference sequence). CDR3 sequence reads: CASSLDRDFAYNEQFF. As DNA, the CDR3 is TGTGCCAGCAGCTTGGACCGGGACTTCGCCTACAATGAGCAGTTCTTC.

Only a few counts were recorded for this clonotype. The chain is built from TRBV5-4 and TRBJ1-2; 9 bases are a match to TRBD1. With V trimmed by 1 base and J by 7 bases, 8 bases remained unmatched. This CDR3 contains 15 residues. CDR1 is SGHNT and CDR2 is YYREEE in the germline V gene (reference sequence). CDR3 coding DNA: TGTGCCAGCAGCTTGAATCCCCCGGACAGGGGTGGCTACACCTTC. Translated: CASSLNPPDRGGYTF. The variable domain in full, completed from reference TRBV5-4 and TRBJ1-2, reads ETGVTQSPTHLIKTRGQQVTLRCSSQSGHNTVSWYQQALGQGPQFIFQYYREEENGRGNFPPRFSGLQFPNYSSELNVNALELDDSALYLCASSLNPPDRGGYTFGSGTRLTVV.

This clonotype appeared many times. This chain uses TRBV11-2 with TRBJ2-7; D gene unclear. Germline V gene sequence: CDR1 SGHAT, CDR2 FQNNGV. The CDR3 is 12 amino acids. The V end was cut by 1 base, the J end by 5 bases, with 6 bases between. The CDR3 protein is CASSLVLDEQYF. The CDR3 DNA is TGTGCCAGCAGCTTAGTTTTAGACGAGCAGTACTTC. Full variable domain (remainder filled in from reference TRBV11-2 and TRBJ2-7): EAGVAQSPRYKIIEKRQSVAFWCNPISGHATLYWYQQILGQGPKLLIQFQNNGVVDDSQLPKDRFSAERLKGVDSTLKIQPAKLEDSAVYLCASSLVLDEQYFGPGTRLTVT.

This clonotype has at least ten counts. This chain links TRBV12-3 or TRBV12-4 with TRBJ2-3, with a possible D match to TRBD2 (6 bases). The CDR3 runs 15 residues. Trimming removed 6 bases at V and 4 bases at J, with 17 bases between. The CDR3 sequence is CASSPDGGTADTQYF. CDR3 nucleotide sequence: TGTGCCAGCAGCCCAGATGGCGGGACTGCAGATACGCAGTATTTT.

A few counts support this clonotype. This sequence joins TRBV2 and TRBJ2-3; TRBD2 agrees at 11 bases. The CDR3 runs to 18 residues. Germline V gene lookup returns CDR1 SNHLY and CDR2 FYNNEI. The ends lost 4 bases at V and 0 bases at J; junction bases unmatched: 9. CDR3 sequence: CASSGLAGGRLSTDTQYF. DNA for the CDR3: TGTGCCAGCAGTGGGCTAGCGGGGGGCCGCCTTAGCACAGATACGCAGTATTTT. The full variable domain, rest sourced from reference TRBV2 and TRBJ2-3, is EPEVTQTPSHQVTQMGQEVILRCVPISNHLYFYWYRQILGQKVEFLVSFYNNEISEKSEIFDDQFSVERPDGSNFTLKIRSTKLEDSAMYFCASSGLAGGRLSTDTQYFGPGTRLTVL.

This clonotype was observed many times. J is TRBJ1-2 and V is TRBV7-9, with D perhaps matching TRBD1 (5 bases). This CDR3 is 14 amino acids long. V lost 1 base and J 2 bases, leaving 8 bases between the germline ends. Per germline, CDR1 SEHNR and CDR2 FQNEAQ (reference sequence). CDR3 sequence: CASSLGGSNYGYTF. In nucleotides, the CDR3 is TGTGCCAGCAGCTTAGGGGGGTCCAACTATGGCTACACCTTC.

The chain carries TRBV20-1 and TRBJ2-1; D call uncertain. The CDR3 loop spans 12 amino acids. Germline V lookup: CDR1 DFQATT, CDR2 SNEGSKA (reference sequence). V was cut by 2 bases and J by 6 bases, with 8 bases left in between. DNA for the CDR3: TGCAGTGCTAGACGGGTCGGCAATGAGCAGTTCTTC. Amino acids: CSARRVGNEQFF.

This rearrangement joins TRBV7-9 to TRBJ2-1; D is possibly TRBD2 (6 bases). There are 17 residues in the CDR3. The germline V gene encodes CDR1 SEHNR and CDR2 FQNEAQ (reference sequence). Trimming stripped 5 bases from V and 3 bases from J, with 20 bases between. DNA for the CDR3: TGTGCCAGCAGCCCGAAGCCAGGAGGGTCTCGCTACAATGAGCAGTTCTTC. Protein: CASSPKPGGSRYNEQFF.

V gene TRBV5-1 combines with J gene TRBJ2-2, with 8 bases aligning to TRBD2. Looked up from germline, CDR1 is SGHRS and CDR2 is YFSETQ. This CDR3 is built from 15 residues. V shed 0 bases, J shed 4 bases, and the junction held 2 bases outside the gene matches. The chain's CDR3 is CASSLGAGVTGELFF. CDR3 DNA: TGCGCCAGCAGCTTGGGAGCGGGGGTCACCGGGGAGCTGTTTTTT.

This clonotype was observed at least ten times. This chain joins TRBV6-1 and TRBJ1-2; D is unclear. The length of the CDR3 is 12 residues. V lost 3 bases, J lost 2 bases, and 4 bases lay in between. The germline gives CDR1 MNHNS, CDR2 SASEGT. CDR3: CASSERNYGYTF. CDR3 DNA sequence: TGTGCCAGCAGTGAGCGCAACTATGGCTACACCTTC.

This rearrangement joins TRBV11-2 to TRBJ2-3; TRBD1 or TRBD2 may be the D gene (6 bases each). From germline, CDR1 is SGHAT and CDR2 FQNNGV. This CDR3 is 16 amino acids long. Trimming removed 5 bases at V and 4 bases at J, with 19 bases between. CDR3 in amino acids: CASSPDFGGRADTQYF. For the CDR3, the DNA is TGTGCCAGCAGCCCCGATTTCGGGGGCAGGGCAGATACGCAGTATTTT.

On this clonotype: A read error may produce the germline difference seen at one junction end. As DNA, the CDR3 is TGCGCCAGCAGTGCCCAGCGGGAGACCTACGAGCAGGACTTC. Its translation is CASSAQRETYEQDF. The V gene is TRBV10-2, the J gene TRBJ2-7; 8 bases align to TRBD2. The CDR3 length is 14 residues. Germline CDR1 WSHSY, CDR2 SAAADI.

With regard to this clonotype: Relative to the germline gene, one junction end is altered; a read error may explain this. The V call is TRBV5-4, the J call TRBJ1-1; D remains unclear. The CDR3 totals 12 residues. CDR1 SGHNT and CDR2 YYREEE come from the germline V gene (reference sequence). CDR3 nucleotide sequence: TGTGCCAGCAGCGTATTGGGCCGCGAAGCCTTCTTT. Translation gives CASSVLGREAFF. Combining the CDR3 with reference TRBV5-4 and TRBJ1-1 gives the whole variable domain ETGVTQSPTHLIKTRGQQVTLRCSSQSGHNTVSWYQQALGQGPQFIFQYYREEENGRGNFPPRFSGLQFPNYSSELNVNALELDDSALYLCASSVLGREAFFGQGTRLTVV.

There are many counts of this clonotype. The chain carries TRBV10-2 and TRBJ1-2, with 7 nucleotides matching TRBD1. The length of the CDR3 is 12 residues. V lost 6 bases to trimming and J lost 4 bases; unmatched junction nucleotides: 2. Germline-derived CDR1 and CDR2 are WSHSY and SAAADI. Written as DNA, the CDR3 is TGCGCCAGCAGCCGGGACAGCTATGGCTACACCTTC. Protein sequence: CASSRDSYGYTF.

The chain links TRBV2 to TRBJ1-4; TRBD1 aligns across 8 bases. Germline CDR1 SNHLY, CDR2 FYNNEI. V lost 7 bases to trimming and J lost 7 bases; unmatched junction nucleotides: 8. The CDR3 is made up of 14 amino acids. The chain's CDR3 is CASTTGQGIEKLFF. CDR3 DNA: TGTGCCAGCACCACTGGACAGGGTATTGAAAAACTGTTTTTT.

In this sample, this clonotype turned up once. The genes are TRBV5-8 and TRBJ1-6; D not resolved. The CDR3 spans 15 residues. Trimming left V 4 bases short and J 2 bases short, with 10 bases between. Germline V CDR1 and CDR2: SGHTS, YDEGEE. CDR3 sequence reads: CASSDVRTYNSPLHF. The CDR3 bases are TGTGCCAGCAGCGACGTAAGGACCTATAATTCACCCCTCCACTTT.

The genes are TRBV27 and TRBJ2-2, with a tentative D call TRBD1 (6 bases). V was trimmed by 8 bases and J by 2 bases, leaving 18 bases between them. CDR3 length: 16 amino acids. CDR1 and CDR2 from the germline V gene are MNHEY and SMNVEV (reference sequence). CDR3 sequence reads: CASRPDSKGNTGELFF. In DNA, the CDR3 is TGTGCCAGCCGACCGGACAGCAAAGGAAACACCGGGGAGCTGTTTTTT.

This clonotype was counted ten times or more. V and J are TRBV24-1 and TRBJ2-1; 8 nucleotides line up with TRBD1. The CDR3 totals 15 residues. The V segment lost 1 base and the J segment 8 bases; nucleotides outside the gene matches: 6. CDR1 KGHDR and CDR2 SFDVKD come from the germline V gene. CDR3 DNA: TGTGCCACCAGTGATTTCGCAGGGGGCATCGATGAGCAGTTCTTC. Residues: CATSDFAGGIDEQFF.

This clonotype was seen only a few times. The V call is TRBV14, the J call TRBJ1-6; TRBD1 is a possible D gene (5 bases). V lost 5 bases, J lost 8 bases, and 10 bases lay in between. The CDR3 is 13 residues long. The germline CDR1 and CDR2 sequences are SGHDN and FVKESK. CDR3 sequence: CASSWTPDSPLHF. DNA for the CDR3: TGTGCCAGCAGCTGGACACCTGATTCACCCCTCCACTTT.

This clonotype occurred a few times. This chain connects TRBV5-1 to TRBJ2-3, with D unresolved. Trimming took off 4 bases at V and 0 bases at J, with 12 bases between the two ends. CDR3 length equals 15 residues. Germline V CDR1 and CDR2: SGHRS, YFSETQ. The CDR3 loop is CASSSDALSTDTQYF. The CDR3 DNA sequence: TGCGCCAGCAGCAGCGATGCCCTTAGCACAGATACGCAGTATTTT.

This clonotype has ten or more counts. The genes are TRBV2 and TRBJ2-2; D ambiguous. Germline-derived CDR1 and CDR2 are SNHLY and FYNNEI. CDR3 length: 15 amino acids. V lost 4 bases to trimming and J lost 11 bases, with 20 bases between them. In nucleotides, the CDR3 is TGTGCCAGCAGTGGAGTTGGGCAGGAAGAAGTCGAGCTGTTTTTT. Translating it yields CASSGVGQEEVELFF.

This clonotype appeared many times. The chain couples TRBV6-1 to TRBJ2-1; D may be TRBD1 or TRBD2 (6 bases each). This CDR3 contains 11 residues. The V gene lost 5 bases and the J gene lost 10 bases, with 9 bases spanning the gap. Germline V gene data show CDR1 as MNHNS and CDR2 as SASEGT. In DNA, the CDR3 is TGTGCCAGCAGTACCGGGGGCGAGCAGTTCTTC. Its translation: CASSTGGEQFF.

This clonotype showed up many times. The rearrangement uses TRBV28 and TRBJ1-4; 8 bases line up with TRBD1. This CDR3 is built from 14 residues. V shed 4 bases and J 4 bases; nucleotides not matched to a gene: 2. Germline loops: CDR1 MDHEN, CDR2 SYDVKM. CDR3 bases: TGTGCCAGCAGTTCGGGACAGGTTAATGAAAAACTGTTTTTT. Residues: CASSSGQVNEKLFF.

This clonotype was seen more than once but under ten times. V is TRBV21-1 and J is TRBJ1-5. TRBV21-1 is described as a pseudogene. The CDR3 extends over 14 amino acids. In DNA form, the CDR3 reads TGTGCCAGGCGGGTGAGATCTAGCAATCAGCCCCAGCATTTT. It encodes CARRVRSSNQPQHF.

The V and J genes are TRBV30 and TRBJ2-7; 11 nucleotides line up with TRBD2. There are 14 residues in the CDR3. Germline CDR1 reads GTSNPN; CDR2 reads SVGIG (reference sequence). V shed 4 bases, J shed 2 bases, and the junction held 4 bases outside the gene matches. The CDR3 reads CAWKPGLAAYEQYF. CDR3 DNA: TGTGCCTGGAAACCGGGACTAGCGGCCTACGAGCAGTACTTC. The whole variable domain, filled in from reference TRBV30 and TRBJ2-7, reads SQTIHQWPATLVQPVGSPLSLECTVEGTSNPNLYWYRQAAGRGLQLLFYSVGIGQISSEVPQNLSASRPQDRQFILSSKKLLLSDSGFYLCAWKPGLAAYEQYFGPGTRLTVT.

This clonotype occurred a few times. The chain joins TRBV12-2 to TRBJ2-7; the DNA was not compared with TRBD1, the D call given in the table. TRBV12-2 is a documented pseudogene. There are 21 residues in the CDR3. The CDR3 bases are TGTGCAAGTCGCTTAGCGTGGTGCCTGATTCGGCGGCGGGGGCCTTCCTACGAGCAGTACTTC. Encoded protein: CASRLAWCLIRRRGPSYEQYF.

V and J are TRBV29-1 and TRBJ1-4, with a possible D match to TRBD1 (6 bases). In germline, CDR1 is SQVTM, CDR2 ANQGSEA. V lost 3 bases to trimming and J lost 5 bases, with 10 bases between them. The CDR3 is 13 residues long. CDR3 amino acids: CSVEAGDNEKLFF. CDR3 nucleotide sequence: TGCAGCGTTGAGGCAGGGGACAATGAAAAACTGTTTTTT.

The CDR3, as DNA: TGTGCCAGCAGCTTAGTGGAGGATACGCAGTATTTT. Translation gives CASSLVEDTQYF. The chain combines TRBV7-2 with TRBJ2-3; no clear D. Trimming removed 1 base at V and 6 bases at J, with 5 bases between. The CDR3 length is 12 residues. Germline V gives CDR1 SGHTA, CDR2 FQGNSA. Based on the CDR3 plus reference TRBV7-2 and TRBJ2-3, the full variable domain is GAGVSQSPSNKVTEKGKDVELRCDPISGHTALYWYRQSLGQGLEFLIYFQGNSAPDKSGLPSDRFSAERTGGSVSTLTIQRTQQEDSAVYLCASSLVEDTQYFGPGTRLTVL.

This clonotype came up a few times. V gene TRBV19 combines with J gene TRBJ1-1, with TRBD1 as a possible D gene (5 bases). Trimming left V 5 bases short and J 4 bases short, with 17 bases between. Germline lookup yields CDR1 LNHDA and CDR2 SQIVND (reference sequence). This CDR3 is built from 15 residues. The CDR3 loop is CASSAIDTRGTEAFF. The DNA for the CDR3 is TGTGCCAGTAGTGCGATTGATACAAGGGGCACTGAAGCTTTCTTT.

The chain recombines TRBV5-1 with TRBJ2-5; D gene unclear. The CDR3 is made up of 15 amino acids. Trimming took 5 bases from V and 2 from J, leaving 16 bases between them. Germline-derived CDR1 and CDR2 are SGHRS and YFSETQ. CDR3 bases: TGCGCCAGCAGTAATTCAAGGGCTACACAAGAGACCCAGTACTTC. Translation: CASSNSRATQETQYF. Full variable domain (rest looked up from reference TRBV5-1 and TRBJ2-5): KAGVTQTPRYLIKTRGQQVTLSCSPISGHRSVSWYQQTPGQGLQFLFEYFSETQRNKGNFPGRFSGRQFSNSRSEMNVSTLELGDSALYLCASSNSRATQETQYFGPGTRLLVL.

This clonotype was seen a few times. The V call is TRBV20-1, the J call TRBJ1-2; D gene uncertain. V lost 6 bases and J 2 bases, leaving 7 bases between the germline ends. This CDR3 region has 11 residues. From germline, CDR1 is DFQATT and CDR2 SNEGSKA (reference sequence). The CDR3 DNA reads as TGCAGTGCCCCCCGGAACTATGGCTACACCTTC. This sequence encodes CSAPRNYGYTF.